The 29 T cell receptor beta chains reported below all come from one sample, sequenced in a study of T cell responses to AZD1222 COVID-19 vaccine. Assay: immunoSEQ multiplex PCR; the TCRdb copy retains only in-frame clones and omits some. The sample consists of 95,000 to 150,000 clones, approximately 90% of them appearing once. The input for sequencing was peripheral blood, taken 28 days after the second AZD1222 dose. Every receptor here comes from an adult who received the AZD1222 COVID-19 vaccine.

This clone was seen just once. The V and J genes are TRBV27 and TRBJ1-2; D not resolved. Trimming stripped 8 bases from V and 3 bases from J, with 13 bases between. CDR3 length: 13 amino acids. The germline V gene encodes CDR1 MNHEY and CDR2 SMNVEV (reference sequence). CDR3 bases: TGTGCCAGCTGTGGATATGATCACTATGGCTACACCTTC. Encoded protein: CASCGYDHYGYTF.

The chain links TRBV29-1 to TRBJ1-2; no definite D call. V gave up 8 bases and J gave up 7 bases, with 8 bases separating them. The CDR3 runs to 9 residues. CDR1 SQVTM and CDR2 ANQGSEA come from the germline V gene. This CDR3 reads CSTEGGYTF. CDR3 bases: TGCAGCACTGAGGGTGGCTACACCTTC.

Turning to this clone: Additional DNA sequences in this sample encode the identical CDR3. CDR3 bases: TGTGCCTGGAGTGTAGGGGCTCGTGGCTACACCTTC. Its translation is CAWSVGARGYTF. The chain carries TRBV30 and TRBJ1-2, with a tentative D call TRBD1 (5 bases). Germline CDR1 and CDR2: GTSNPN and SVGIG (reference sequence). CDR3 length equals 12 residues. V dropped 0 bases and J dropped 7 bases, with 9 bases sitting between them.

The chain couples TRBV18 to TRBJ2-6; D gene ambiguous. From germline, CDR1 is KGHSH and CDR2 LQKENI. The CDR3 totals 17 residues. Trimming took 5 bases from V and 1 from J, leaving 15 bases between them. Here the CDR3 DNA reads TGTGCCAGCTCAAGCAGGACGTTTACTTCTGGGGCCAACGTCCTGACTTTC. As protein: CASSSRTFTSGANVLTF.

In this sample, this clone turned up once. The chain recombines TRBV7-2 with TRBJ2-3; 11 positions agree with TRBD2. The CDR3 is 18 residues long. V shed 1 base, J shed 0 bases, and the junction held 6 bases outside the gene matches. Germline CDR1 is SGHTA and CDR2 is FQGNSA. The CDR3 nucleotides read TGTGCCAGCAGCTTAGGGGCTAGCGGGGGGACTAGCACAGATACGCAGTATTTT. Its protein product is CASSLGASGGTSTDTQYF.

The chain employs TRBV6-5 and TRBJ2-7; 7 nucleotides agree with TRBD2. Per germline, CDR1 MNHEY and CDR2 SVGAGI. The CDR3 runs to 15 residues. The V gene end was trimmed by 6 bases and the J gene end by 0 bases; junction bases not matched to a gene: 8. Written as DNA, the CDR3 is TGTGCCAGCAGCTCCCGGGGGGTAACCTCCTACGAGCAGTACTTC. Protein: CASSSRGVTSYEQYF.

This clone was detected once. V is TRBV5-1 and J is TRBJ1-2, with a possible D match to TRBD1 (5 bases). V was trimmed by 4 bases and J by 4 bases, leaving 26 bases between them. This CDR3 spans 18 amino acids. Germline V gene data show CDR1 as SGHRS and CDR2 as YFSETQ. The CDR3 loop is CASSPRGDWASLGYGYTF. The CDR3, as DNA: TGCGCCAGCAGCCCCCGCGGGGACTGGGCCTCGCTGGGCTATGGCTACACCTTC.

The chain recombines TRBV25-1 with TRBJ1-2; no firm D call. The CDR3 runs 12 residues. V was trimmed by 4 bases and J by 3 bases, leaving 6 bases between them. Per the germline V gene, CDR1 is MGHDK and CDR2 is SYGVNS. This CDR3 reads CASSGGYYGYTF. As DNA, the CDR3 is TGTGCCAGCAGTGGAGGGTACTATGGCTACACCTTC.

The chain uses TRBV7-9 and TRBJ1-4, with a weak D call TRBD1 (6 bases). The CDR3 contains 15 residues. Germline V gene data show CDR1 as SEHNR and CDR2 as FQNEAQ (reference sequence). Trimming pared 5 bases from V and 3 bases from J, leaving 13 bases between. CDR3 loop: CASSPTGNSNEKLFF. CDR3 nucleotides: TGTGCCAGCAGCCCAACAGGGAATTCTAATGAAAAACTGTTTTTT.

The chain links TRBV3-1 (or the pseudogene TRBV3-2) to TRBJ1-3, with D uncertain. Trimming stripped 3 bases from V and 1 base from J, with 10 bases between. CDR1 and CDR2 from the germline V gene are LGHDT and YNNKEL (reference sequence). This CDR3 is built from 15 residues. CDR3 nucleotides: TGTGCCAGCAGCCAGGTCGTGGCTTCTGGAAACACCATATATTTT. Protein: CASSQVVASGNTIYF.

The rearrangement joins TRBV5-4 to TRBJ2-1, with D unresolved. This CDR3 spans 15 amino acids. CDR1 SGHNT and CDR2 YYREEE come from the germline V gene (reference sequence). Trimming took off 4 bases at V and 0 bases at J, with 11 bases between the two ends. This chain's CDR3 is CASSPDMGSYNEQFF. The CDR3 coding sequence is TGTGCCAGCAGCCCCGACATGGGCTCCTACAATGAGCAGTTCTTC.

The chain has TRBV7-2 and TRBJ1-2, with 11 bases lining up with TRBD1. Germline V CDR1 and CDR2: SGHTA, FQGNSA. V lost 5 bases, J lost 4 bases, and 9 bases stayed unmatched. The CDR3 is made up of 16 amino acids. For the CDR3, the DNA is TGTGCCAGCAGCCCCGAAACCGGGACAGGGGGCTATGGCTACACCTTC. Encoded protein: CASSPETGTGGYGYTF.

The CDR3 is CASSQELAGGLQETQYF. As DNA, the CDR3 is TGTGCCAGCAGCCAAGAATTAGCGGGGGGCCTCCAAGAGACCCAGTACTTC. This chain uses TRBV4-2 with TRBJ2-5; TRBD2 agrees at 10 bases. This CDR3 has 17 residues. In germline, CDR1 is LGHNA, CDR2 YNFKEQ. The ends lost 0 bases at V and 1 base at J; junction bases unmatched: 5.

This clone was detected only once. J is TRBJ1-4 and V is TRBV27; unclear D gene. Trimming took off 5 bases at V and 1 base at J, with 14 bases between the two ends. Germline loops: CDR1 MNHEY, CDR2 SMNVEV (reference sequence). The CDR3 is 16 amino acids. The CDR3: CASSPLVTRTNEKLFF. The CDR3, as DNA: TGTGCCAGCAGTCCCCTCGTGACGAGAACTAATGAAAAACTGTTTTTT. The whole variable domain, remainder taken from reference TRBV27 and TRBJ1-4, is EAQVTQNPRYLITVTGKKLTVTCSQNMNHEYMSWYRQDPGLGLRQIYYSMNVEVTDKGDVPEGYKVSRKEKRNFPLILESPSPNQTSLYFCASSPLVTRTNEKLFFGSGTQLSVL.

The chain recombines TRBV4-2 with TRBJ1-1, with D hard to call. Trimming shortened V by 1 base and J by 11 bases, and 14 bases separated the two germline ends. Germline V gene sequence: CDR1 LGHNA, CDR2 YNFKEQ. The CDR3 extends over 13 amino acids. The CDR3 DNA sequence: TGTGCCAGCAGCCAAGTGGGCAGGCCAGAGGCTTTCTTT. Residues: CASSQVGRPEAFF.

The CDR3 protein is CASRETGGDTEAFF. The CDR3 region has the DNA TGTGCCAGCAGGGAGACAGGGGGTGACACTGAAGCTTTCTTT. The V and J genes are TRBV6-5 and TRBJ1-1; 9 positions agree with TRBD1. Per the germline V gene, CDR1 is MNHEY and CDR2 is SVGAGI. The CDR3 runs to 14 residues. J was trimmed by 3 bases and V by 6 bases; bases with no gene match: 5.

The chain has TRBV20-1 and TRBJ1-1, with no clear D. This CDR3 comprises 11 residues. V gave up 1 base and J gave up 0 bases, with 0 bases separating them. Germline-derived CDR1 and CDR2 are DFQATT and SNEGSKA (reference sequence). CDR3 bases: TGCAGTGCTAGAGTGAACACTGAAGCTTTCTTT. Protein sequence: CSARVNTEAFF.

The V call is TRBV5-1, the J call TRBJ1-4, with a tentative D call TRBD1 (6 bases). The germline V gene has CDR1 SGHRS and CDR2 YFSETQ. V lost 0 bases and J 4 bases, leaving 10 bases between the germline ends. The CDR3 has 15 amino acids. DNA for the CDR3: TGCGCCAGCAGCTTGGTTCCGGACAGTAATGAAAAACTGTTTTTT. Translating gives CASSLVPDSNEKLFF.

The V and J genes are TRBV6-5 and TRBJ1-2, with D perhaps TRBD1 (5 bases). The germline gives CDR1 MNHEY, CDR2 SVGAGI. CDR3 length: 14 amino acids. V gave up 7 bases and J gave up 8 bases, with 20 bases separating them. In DNA form, the CDR3 reads TGTGCCAGCATCCTGAGAGGGCGTGAGGGGGGCTACACCTTC. Translating it yields CASILRGREGGYTF.

The chain uses TRBV16 and TRBJ2-7; perhaps TRBD2 as D (6 bases). The germline V gene encodes CDR1 KGHSY and CDR2 FQNENV. The CDR3 loop spans 13 amino acids. Trimming left V 0 bases short and J 7 bases short, with 10 bases between. CDR3 bases: TGTGCCAGCAGCCAATCTCGGGCGGGGGAGCAGTACTTC. It yields the protein CASSQSRAGEQYF.

The chain joins TRBV5-1 to TRBJ1-3; 9 nucleotides match TRBD1. The V gene end was trimmed by 0 bases and the J gene end by 4 bases; junction bases not matched to a gene: 5. Germline CDR1 is SGHRS and CDR2 is YFSETQ. CDR3 size: 16 residues. DNA of the CDR3: TGCGCCAGCAGCTTGGAACCACAGGGGGCAGGAAACACCATATATTTT. It encodes CASSLEPQGAGNTIYF.

CDR3 nucleotide sequence: TGTGCCAGTAGTTTCAGACATGAGCAGTTCTTC. Its translation is CASSFRHEQFF. The chain couples TRBV19 to TRBJ2-1; D ambiguous. The CDR3 is 11 residues long. Germline assignment: CDR1 LNHDA and CDR2 SQIVND (reference sequence). V was trimmed by 5 bases and J by 8 bases, leaving 7 bases between them.

This clone was seen just once. V usage is TRBV3-1 (or the pseudogene TRBV3-2) and J usage is TRBJ1-3; 7 positions match TRBD1. Germline CDR1 is LGHDT and CDR2 is YNNKEL (reference sequence). V lost 6 bases, J lost 0 bases, and 5 bases stayed unmatched. There are 15 residues in the CDR3. The DNA for the CDR3 is TGTGCCAGCAGACCCGGACAGGCCTCTGGAAACACCATATATTTT. This gives the protein CASRPGQASGNTIYF.

The chain recombines TRBV6-1 with TRBJ1-6; unclear D gene. Germline V gene lookup returns CDR1 MNHNS and CDR2 SASEGT. V was shortened by 2 bases and J by 13 bases, with 18 bases between the two germline ends. The CDR3 spans 15 residues. CDR3 sequence: CASSEPGQPFSPLHF. DNA for the CDR3: TGTGCCAGCAGTGAACCGGGTCAACCGTTTTCGCCCCTCCACTTT.

This CDR3 reads CASKEEQSYNSPLHF. The CDR3 DNA follows: TGTGCCAGTAAGGAGGAACAGTCCTATAATTCACCCCTCCACTTT. V gene TRBV19 combines with J gene TRBJ1-6; D is unresolved. CDR1 is LNHDA, CDR2 SQIVND, per germline (reference sequence). Trimming pared 7 bases from V and 1 base from J, leaving 11 bases between. This CDR3 contains 15 residues.

The V and J genes are TRBV5-1 and TRBJ1-3; D not resolved. V lost 5 bases, J lost 3 bases, and 12 bases lay in between. The CDR3 has 14 amino acids. Looked up from germline, CDR1 is SGHRS and CDR2 is YFSETQ. CDR3 sequence reads: CASSSPGVGNTIYF. The CDR3 DNA reads TGCGCCAGCAGTTCCCCCGGGGTTGGAAACACCATATATTTT.

The chain combines TRBV7-2 with TRBJ2-1, with D unresolved. V was trimmed by 4 bases and J by 12 bases, leaving 16 bases between them. The CDR3 runs to 13 residues. The germline CDR1 and CDR2 sequences are SGHTA and FQGNSA. As DNA, the CDR3 is TGTGCCAGCAGCTCCGGGCCCGGCGGCGGGCAGTTCTTC. It is translated as CASSSGPGGGQFF.

This clone turned up a few times. This rearrangement joins TRBV10-1 to TRBJ1-2; D not resolved. The CDR3 spans 11 residues. Germline V lookup: CDR1 WNHNN, CDR2 SYGVQD (reference sequence). Between the trimmed V and J ends, which lost 4 bases and 4 bases, there was a span of 4 bases. Here the CDR3 reads CASSGGYGYTF. The CDR3, as DNA: TGCGCCAGCAGTGGCGGCTATGGCTACACCTTC.

V usage is TRBV6-5 and J usage is TRBJ1-3, with D unresolved. V lost 5 bases, J lost 2 bases, and 10 bases lay in between. The CDR3 has 14 amino acids. Looked up from germline, CDR1 is MNHEY and CDR2 is SVGAGI. The CDR3 loop is CASSTDMAGNTIYF. As DNA, the CDR3 is TGTGCCAGCAGTACAGATATGGCTGGAAACACCATATATTTT.